The 16 T cell receptor beta chains below all came from one sample that was sequenced in a study of blood T cell repertoires in COVID-19. TCRdb's table, derived via immunoSEQ multiplex PCR, lists solely in-frame clones and lacks some. The sample yields approximately 100,000 clones, about 85% seen once. Material for sequencing was peripheral blood. These receptors all come from a man between 65 and 79 years old with acute or convalescent COVID-19.

This chain joins TRBV3-1 (or the pseudogene TRBV3-2) and TRBJ2-5, with D perhaps TRBD2 (6 bases). Trimming took 3 bases from V and 5 from J, leaving 7 bases between them. The CDR3 totals 12 residues. The germline V gene has CDR1 LGHDT and CDR2 YNNKEL (reference sequence). The CDR3 protein is CASSQRGETQYF. The CDR3 nucleotides are TGTGCCAGCAGCCAGCGGGGCGAGACCCAGTACTTC.

The chain links TRBV28 to TRBJ1-2; D is unclear. The CDR3 loop spans 14 amino acids. The ends were cut back, 8 bases at V and 2 bases at J, with 15 bases in the middle. Germline-derived CDR1 and CDR2 are MDHEN and SYDVKM. CDR3 in DNA: TGTGCCAGCGGCCGTATTGGGCAAAACTATGGCTACACCTTC. Translation gives CASGRIGQNYGYTF.

This chain uses TRBV29-1 with TRBJ2-5; 12 bases align to TRBD2. The J segment lost 0 bases and the V segment lost 6 bases, leaving 5 bases of the junction unmatched. The CDR3 length is 15 residues. CDR1 SQVTM and CDR2 ANQGSEA come from the germline V gene. Here the CDR3 DNA reads TGCAGCGTCGGCGGGACTAGCGGGCACCAAGAGACCCAGTACTTC. Translating it yields CSVGGTSGHQETQYF. Drawing the rest from reference TRBV29-1 and TRBJ2-5, the complete variable domain is SAVISQKPSRDICQRGTSLTIQCQVDSQVTMMFWYRQQPGQSLTLIATANQGSEATYESGFVIDKFPISRPNLTFSTLTVSNMSPEDSSIYLCSVGGTSGHQETQYFGPGTRLLVL.

The rearrangement joins TRBV2 to TRBJ1-5; D unresolved. V lost 9 bases and J lost 5, with 11 bases in between. The CDR3 has 12 residues. Germline CDR1 reads SNHLY; CDR2 reads FYNNEI. The CDR3 region has the DNA TGTGCCAGTAAGAGGGATCATCAGCCCCAGCATTTT. The encoded protein is CASKRDHQPQHF. The variable domain in full, with the rest retrieved from reference TRBV2 and TRBJ1-5, is EPEVTQTPSHQVTQMGQEVILRCVPISNHLYFYWYRQILGQKVEFLVSFYNNEISEKSEIFDDQFSVERPDGSNFTLKIRSTKLEDSAMYFCASKRDHQPQHFGDGTRLSIL.

In this sample, this clone turned up once. The CDR3 DNA is TGTGCCAGCAGTGAAGGGCAGGGGAGCGATCAGCCCCAGCATTTT. Residues: CASSEGQGSDQPQHF. This rearrangement joins TRBV6-1 to TRBJ1-5, with D possibly matching TRBD1 (6 bases). V shed 1 base and J shed 5 bases, with 12 bases lying between them. The CDR3 has 15 amino acids. The germline CDR1 and CDR2 sequences are MNHNS and SASEGT.

This clone was recorded a few times. This sequence joins TRBV11-2 and TRBJ1-6, with a possible D match to TRBD1 (6 bases). CDR3 length: 15 residues. The V end was cut by 5 bases, the J end by 6 bases, with 14 bases between. Germline V gives CDR1 SGHAT, CDR2 FQNNGV. The CDR3 region has the DNA TGTGCCAGCAGCCCCCCGAGGGGGTTTAATTCACCCCTCCACTTT. Translating it yields CASSPPRGFNSPLHF.

The chain uses TRBV28 and TRBJ1-6; TRBD1 agrees at 7 bases. This CDR3 has 16 residues. J lost 5 bases, V lost 3 bases, and 7 bases had no gene match. Germline V lookup: CDR1 MDHEN, CDR2 SYDVKM. CDR3 coding DNA: TGTGCCAGCAGTTTCAGCAGGGGGGAGCATAATTCACCCCTCCACTTT. This gives the protein CASSFSRGEHNSPLHF.

CDR3 region: CASQAWGDYGYTF. CDR3 nucleotides: TGTGCCAGCCAGGCCTGGGGCGACTATGGCTACACCTTC. V gene TRBV27 combines with J gene TRBJ1-2, with D possibly being TRBD1 (5 bases). V was cut by 8 bases and J by 3 bases, with 13 bases left in between. The CDR3 has 13 residues. CDR1 and CDR2 (germline): MNHEY, SMNVEV (reference sequence).

The chain uses TRBV5-1 and TRBJ1-1; possibly TRBD1 for D (6 bases). CDR1 and CDR2 from the germline V gene are SGHRS and YFSETQ. Deletions cut 4 bases from V and 8 bases from J, with 12 bases between. CDR3 length: 12 amino acids. The CDR3 loop reads CASSGAGTEAFF. In nucleotides, the CDR3 is TGCGCCAGCAGCGGAGCCGGGACAGAAGCTTTCTTT.

V gene TRBV5-1 combines with J gene TRBJ1-3; TRBD1 matches at 7 bases. After removal of 5 bases from V and 0 bases from J, the junction contained 8 bases not matched to a gene. The length of the CDR3 is 16 residues. Germline values: CDR1 SGHRS, CDR2 YFSETQ. The CDR3 bases are TGCGCCAGCAGAAGTCACACAGGGGACTCTGGAAACACCATATATTTT. Translating gives CASRSHTGDSGNTIYF.

The chain couples TRBV18 to TRBJ1-3; D gene uncertain. Per the germline V gene, CDR1 is KGHSH and CDR2 is LQKENI. The CDR3 runs 16 residues. The V gene lost 3 bases and the J gene lost 0 bases, with 12 bases spanning the gap. DNA for the CDR3: TGTGCCAGCTCACCGGGTGACATGATCTCTGGAAACACCATATATTTT. Translation gives CASSPGDMISGNTIYF.

This chain joins TRBV29-1 and TRBJ2-2; D possibly corresponds to TRBD2 (5 bases). CDR1 is SQVTM, CDR2 ANQGSEA, per germline. The CDR3 length is 18 residues. The CDR3 sequence is CSLDQPPGELANTGELFF. CDR3 bases: TGCAGTCTAGACCAACCGCCTGGAGAGCTAGCCAACACCGGGGAGCTGTTTTTT.

The chain employs TRBV5-4 and TRBJ1-5; no firm D call. The CDR3 sequence is 16 residues long. CDR1 SGHNT and CDR2 YYREEE come from the germline V gene (reference sequence). V lost 4 bases to trimming and J lost 0 bases, with 14 bases between them. Here the CDR3 DNA reads TGTGCCAGCAGCAATTGGGGAGGGAGTAGCAATCAGCCCCAGCATTTT. As protein: CASSNWGGSSNQPQHF.

The table lists this clone with a count of one. The genes are TRBV2 and TRBJ1-3, with 7 bases matching TRBD1. CDR1 SNHLY and CDR2 FYNNEI come from the germline V gene. The CDR3 consists of 13 residues. With 8 bases clipped from V and 2 bases from J, the junction kept 3 bases outside the gene matches. The CDR3 bases are TGTGCCAGCCCAGACAGGGCTGGAAACACCATATATTTT. It specifies CASPDRAGNTIYF.

The chain links TRBV5-1 to TRBJ2-2; no firm D call. Trimming stripped 4 bases from V and 6 bases from J, with 13 bases between. In germline, CDR1 is SGHRS, CDR2 YFSETQ. CDR3 length: 14 residues. CDR3 residues: CASSVNEAAGELFF. CDR3 sequence (DNA): TGCGCCAGCAGCGTCAATGAGGCGGCCGGGGAGCTGTTTTTT.

This clone was seen a few times. This chain joins TRBV5-1 and TRBJ1-6; possibly TRBD1 for D (6 bases). V was trimmed by 4 bases and J by 9 bases, leaving 20 bases between them. CDR3 length equals 16 residues. Germline CDR1 and CDR2: SGHRS and YFSETQ. DNA for the CDR3: TGCGCCAGCAGCCCAGGGACAATCGGAGGAATTTCACCCCTCCACTTT. Encoded protein: CASSPGTIGGISPLHF.